These 23 T cell receptor beta chains share one sample of origin, sequenced in a study of T-cell memory formation after mild COVID-19. One entry per CDR3 protein, called by TCRdb with MiXCR from the 5' RACE reads. The sample has 100,000 to 150,000 distinct CDR3 sequences, about 5.9% seen once; the top ten hold about 2.2%. The sample consisted of PBMCs or a T cell subset sorted from them (not recorded which). The receptors here all came from an adult woman who had mild COVID-19 (a few samples of this study predate the infection). Cell type and time point are not known.

This clonotype was seen many times. The gene calls are TRBV5-1 and TRBJ1-2; 8 positions agree with TRBD1. The CDR3 extends over 17 amino acids. Germline trimming cut 2 bases from V and 2 bases from J; bases unmatched to any gene: 11. Looked up from germline, CDR1 is SGHRS and CDR2 is YFSETQ. DNA of the CDR3: TGCGCCAGCAGCTTCGACAGGGGTCCCAACCTCAACTATGGCTACACCTTC. This encodes CASSFDRGPNLNYGYTF.

The sample holds a few counts of this clonotype. This chain's CDR3 is CASTTWGQSVLYEQYF. Here the CDR3 DNA reads TGCGCCAGCACCACTTGGGGTCAGTCCGTACTCTACGAGCAGTACTTC. V gene TRBV5-1 combines with J gene TRBJ2-7; D unresolved. Trimming shortened V by 6 bases and J by 3 bases, and 22 bases separated the two germline ends. Looked up from germline, CDR1 is SGHRS and CDR2 is YFSETQ. The CDR3 has 16 amino acids.

This clonotype was observed a few times. The chain combines TRBV4-2 with TRBJ2-2, with 7 bases identical to TRBD2. V was pared by 5 bases and J by 4 bases, with 7 bases of the junction left unmatched. The CDR3 extends over 15 amino acids. The germline CDR1 and CDR2 sequences are LGHNA and YNFKEQ. CDR3 nucleotides: TGTGCCAGCAGCACTGGGAGGGCGGGCACCGGGGAGCTGTTTTTT. This codes for CASSTGRAGTGELFF.

CDR3 in DNA: TGTGCCAGCAGCCCAGGGGGCACCCGGGAGCCCCAGCATTTT. This encodes CASSPGGTREPQHF. J is TRBJ1-5 and V is TRBV3-1, with TRBD1 identical over 8 bases. V gave up 4 bases and J gave up 8 bases; unmatched junction bases: 7. Germline loops: CDR1 LGHDT, CDR2 YNNKEL (reference sequence). The CDR3 is made up of 14 amino acids.

This clonotype was observed many times. V is TRBV4-1 and J is TRBJ1-2, with D possibly TRBD1 on 5 matching bases. Germline values: CDR1 MGHRA, CDR2 YSYEKL. With 1 base removed from V and 4 bases from J, the gap between germline ends came to 13 bases. The CDR3 is 15 amino acids. CDR3 loop: CASSQAVQAPYGYTF. In DNA form, the CDR3 reads TGCGCCAGCAGCCAAGCGGTACAGGCACCCTATGGCTACACCTTC.

The chain has TRBV5-5 and TRBJ2-7; 9 bases line up with TRBD1. Per the germline V gene, CDR1 is SGHKS and CDR2 is YYEKEE (reference sequence). The CDR3 covers 15 residues. The junction had 3 bases not matched to a gene; V was cut back by 0 bases and J by 2 bases. The CDR3 loop is CASSLVGQGAYEQYF. As DNA, the CDR3 is TGTGCCAGCAGCTTGGTGGGACAGGGAGCCTACGAGCAGTACTTC.

There are many counts of this clonotype. The CDR3 region has the DNA TGTGCCAGCAGCTTAGAAGTGGTTGGGATCGCTGAAGCTTTCTTT. Its protein product is CASSLEVVGIAEAFF. The rearrangement uses TRBV7-2 and TRBJ1-1; D remains ambiguous. Germline loops: CDR1 SGHTA, CDR2 FQGNSA. V lost 1 base to trimming and J lost 6 bases, with 15 bases between them. The CDR3 covers 15 residues.

This clonotype has ten or more counts. This chain joins TRBV20-1 and TRBJ2-3; D is possibly TRBD1 (5 bases). This CDR3 region has 15 residues. Per germline, CDR1 DFQATT and CDR2 SNEGSKA (reference sequence). V lost 5 bases to trimming and J lost 3 bases, with 18 bases between them. The CDR3 region is CSAYRTQGRTDTQYF. CDR3 in DNA: TGCAGTGCTTACCGTACCCAGGGAAGGACAGATACGCAGTATTTT.

The table lists this clonotype with many counts. The chain is built from TRBV20-1 and TRBJ2-3, with TRBD1 matching over 8 bases. CDR1 DFQATT and CDR2 SNEGSKA come from the germline V gene (reference sequence). Unmatched junction bases numbered 11, after V lost 1 base and J lost 2 bases. This CDR3 spans 17 amino acids. CDR3 in amino acids: CSARGGTGPGLTDTQYF. Written as DNA, the CDR3 is TGCAGTGCTAGAGGGGGGACAGGCCCTGGGCTCACAGATACGCAGTATTTT.

The gene calls are TRBV5-4 and TRBJ1-1, with D unclear. The CDR3 is made up of 13 amino acids. V lost 2 bases and J lost 2, with 7 bases in between. The germline V gene encodes CDR1 SGHNT and CDR2 YYREEE (reference sequence). CDR3 protein: CASSFAENTEAFF. The DNA for the CDR3 is TGTGCCAGCAGCTTCGCGGAAAACACTGAAGCTTTCTTT. Full variable domain (outside the CDR3, taken from reference TRBV5-4 and TRBJ1-1): ETGVTQSPTHLIKTRGQQVTLRCSSQSGHNTVSWYQQALGQGPQFIFQYYREEENGRGNFPPRFSGLQFPNYSSELNVNALELDDSALYLCASSFAENTEAFFGQGTRLTVV.

CDR3 protein: CASSLESGDNEQFF. The CDR3 DNA sequence: TGTGCCAGCAGCTTAGAGTCCGGGGATAATGAGCAGTTCTTC. This rearrangement joins TRBV11-3 to TRBJ2-1, with a weak D call TRBD2 (5 bases). The V end lost 0 bases, the J end lost 7 bases, and 10 bases lay between the germline ends. In germline, CDR1 is SGHNT, CDR2 YENEEA. The CDR3 loop spans 14 amino acids.

This clonotype was observed a few times. The rearrangement links TRBV5-1 to TRBJ1-1; D is possibly TRBD1 (5 bases). There are 12 residues in the CDR3. V was cut by 4 bases and J by 8 bases, with 12 bases left in between. Germline lookup yields CDR1 SGHRS and CDR2 YFSETQ. The CDR3 region is CASSGQGDEAFF. The CDR3 nucleotides are TGCGCCAGCAGCGGGCAGGGAGACGAAGCTTTCTTT. Full variable domain (missing parts from reference TRBV5-1 and TRBJ1-1): KAGVTQTPRYLIKTRGQQVTLSCSPISGHRSVSWYQQTPGQGLQFLFEYFSETQRNKGNFPGRFSGRQFSNSRSEMNVSTLELGDSALYLCASSGQGDEAFFGQGTRLTVV.

This rearrangement joins TRBV12-3 or TRBV12-4 to TRBJ2-3; D is uncertain. Trimming stripped 3 bases from V and 0 bases from J, with 13 bases between. The CDR3 runs to 16 residues. The CDR3 DNA follows: TGTGCCAGCAGTTTTGGCCAGAATCCTAGCACAGATACGCAGTATTTT. It is translated as CASSFGQNPSTDTQYF.

This clonotype was seen a few times. The genes are TRBV6-2 or TRBV6-3 and TRBJ2-2; D gene unclear. The CDR3 has 10 amino acids. Per germline, CDR1 MNHEY and CDR2 SVGEGT. V lost 8 bases, J lost 6 bases, and 4 bases lay in between. The CDR3: CASRAGELFF. In DNA, the CDR3 is TGTGCCAGCCGGGCCGGGGAGCTGTTTTTT.

This rearrangement joins TRBV7-2 to TRBJ2-7; TRBD1 aligns across 12 bases. The ends lost 1 base at V and 2 bases at J; junction bases unmatched: 12. The CDR3 has 19 amino acids. Germline assignment: CDR1 SGHTA and CDR2 FQGNSA. This CDR3 reads CASSLGPGQGARLPYEQYF. DNA for the CDR3: TGTGCCAGCAGCTTAGGACCGGGACAGGGGGCCCGACTACCCTACGAGCAGTACTTC.

The chain uses TRBV5-1 and TRBJ2-2, with D tentatively TRBD2 (5 bases). Trimming left V 5 bases short and J 5 bases short, with 10 bases between. The CDR3 sequence is 13 residues long. Germline V gene data show CDR1 as SGHRS and CDR2 as YFSETQ. The CDR3 protein is CASRGSETGELFF. In DNA, the CDR3 is TGCGCCAGCAGGGGTAGCGAGACCGGGGAGCTGTTTTTT.

The V and J genes are TRBV27 and TRBJ2-2; 11 nucleotides line up with TRBD2. Per germline, CDR1 MNHEY and CDR2 SMNVEV (reference sequence). After removal of 10 bases from V and 3 bases from J, the junction contained 13 bases not matched to a gene. The CDR3 sequence is 17 residues long. The CDR3 region has the DNA TGTGCCACCCGGTCGCTGGGACTAGCGGATTACACCGGGGAGCTGTTTTTT. Amino acid sequence: CATRSLGLADYTGELFF.

The chain's CDR3 is CASSPVGALSGNTIYF. CDR3 nucleotides: TGTGCCAGCAGTCCCGTGGGGGCCCTCTCTGGAAACACCATATATTTT. This chain joins TRBV12-3 or TRBV12-4 and TRBJ1-3; tentatively, D is TRBD1 (6 bases). This CDR3 is 16 amino acids long. Trimming stripped 5 bases from V and 0 bases from J, with 14 bases between.

This clonotype has more than one count but fewer than ten. The rearrangement joins TRBV30 to TRBJ2-3; TRBD2 might be the D (6 bases). CDR3 length: 15 amino acids. Looked up from germline, CDR1 is GTSNPN and CDR2 is SVGIG (reference sequence). V gave up 2 bases and J gave up 4 bases, with 16 bases separating them. This CDR3 reads CAWSPPGLNSDTQYF. CDR3 coding DNA: TGTGCCTGGAGTCCACCGGGACTGAACTCAGATACGCAGTATTTT. Full variable domain (missing parts from reference TRBV30 and TRBJ2-3): SQTIHQWPATLVQPVGSPLSLECTVEGTSNPNLYWYRQAAGRGLQLLFYSVGIGQISSEVPQNLSASRPQDRQFILSSKKLLLSDSGFYLCAWSPPGLNSDTQYFGPGTRLTVL.

This clonotype came up a few times. This chain connects TRBV12-3 or TRBV12-4 to TRBJ1-1, with 9 bases lining up with TRBD1. CDR3 length: 14 amino acids. Unmatched junction bases numbered 2, after V lost 2 bases and J lost 4 bases. The DNA for the CDR3 is TGTGCCAGCAGTTTACAGACAGGGGGCACTGAAGCTTTCTTT. As protein: CASSLQTGGTEAFF.

The rearrangement joins TRBV3-1 to TRBJ2-5, with a weak D call TRBD2 (6 bases). CDR1 is LGHDT, CDR2 YNNKEL, per germline (reference sequence). This CDR3 spans 13 amino acids. Trimming took off 4 bases at V and 7 bases at J, with 13 bases between the two ends. The CDR3 DNA is TGTGCCAGCAGCCTCGGGAGCGGCCGGACCCAGTACTTC. Its protein is CASSLGSGRTQYF.

At least ten counts were recorded for this clonotype. The rearrangement uses TRBV7-2 and TRBJ2-2; D remains ambiguous. V lost 3 bases, J lost 6 bases, and 5 bases lay in between. Germline assignment: CDR1 SGHTA and CDR2 FQGNSA. The length of the CDR3 is 12 residues. Here the CDR3 DNA reads TGTGCCAGCAGCTTTCCCCCCGGGGAGCTGTTTTTT. Translation gives CASSFPPGELFF.

This clonotype is labeled medium-sized. V is TRBV25-1 and J is TRBJ2-3, with D maybe TRBD2 (6 bases). Looked up from germline, CDR1 is MGHDK and CDR2 is SYGVNS. This CDR3 is built from 15 residues. V dropped 6 bases and J dropped 3 bases, with 16 bases sitting between them. CDR3 region: CASSSSVERTDTQYF. The CDR3 nucleotides read TGTGCCAGCAGCTCTAGCGTGGAGAGAACAGATACGCAGTATTTT.